The clone carrying this T cell receptor beta chain came up once. As yet, its antigen is unknown. The data originate from a study of graft-versus-host responses after intestinal transplantation. The study's findings and limits: GvH clones detected in recipient marrow included some appearing first in ileum or blood.

Using immunoSEQ multiplex PCR, the repertoire was profiled, and TCRdb retains in-frame clones only, with some absent. This sample has more than 12,000 clones; more than 90% occur once, and the top ten carry around 0.71%. The CDR3 length is 14 residues. Per germline, CDR1 LNHDA and CDR2 SQIVND (reference sequence). The J segment lost 5 bases and the V segment lost 3 bases, leaving 3 bases of the junction unmatched. This chain links TRBV19 with TRBJ1-1, with 10 bases matching TRBD1. Sequenced here: PBMCs, sampled 9 days after transplant. This TCR was sampled from a human patient who received an intestinal transplant, so some T cells may come from the graft donor. DNA of the CDR3: TGTGCCAGTAGTATCGGGACAGGGGAAACTGAAGCTTTCTTT. This gives the protein CASSIGTGETEAFF.